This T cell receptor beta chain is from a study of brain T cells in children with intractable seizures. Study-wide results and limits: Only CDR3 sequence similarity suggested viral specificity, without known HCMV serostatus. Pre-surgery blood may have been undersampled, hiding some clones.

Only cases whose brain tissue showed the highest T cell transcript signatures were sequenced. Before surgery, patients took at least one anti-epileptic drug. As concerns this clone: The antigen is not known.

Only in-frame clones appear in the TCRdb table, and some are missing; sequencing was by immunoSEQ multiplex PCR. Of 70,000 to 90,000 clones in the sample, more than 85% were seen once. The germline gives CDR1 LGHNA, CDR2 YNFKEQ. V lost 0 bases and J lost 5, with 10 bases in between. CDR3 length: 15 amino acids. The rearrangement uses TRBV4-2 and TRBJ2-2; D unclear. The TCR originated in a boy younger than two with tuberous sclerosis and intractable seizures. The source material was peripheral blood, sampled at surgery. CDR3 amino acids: CASSQDLGNTGELFF. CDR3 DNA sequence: TGTGCCAGCAGCCAAGATCTGGGAAATACCGGGGAGCTGTTTTTT.